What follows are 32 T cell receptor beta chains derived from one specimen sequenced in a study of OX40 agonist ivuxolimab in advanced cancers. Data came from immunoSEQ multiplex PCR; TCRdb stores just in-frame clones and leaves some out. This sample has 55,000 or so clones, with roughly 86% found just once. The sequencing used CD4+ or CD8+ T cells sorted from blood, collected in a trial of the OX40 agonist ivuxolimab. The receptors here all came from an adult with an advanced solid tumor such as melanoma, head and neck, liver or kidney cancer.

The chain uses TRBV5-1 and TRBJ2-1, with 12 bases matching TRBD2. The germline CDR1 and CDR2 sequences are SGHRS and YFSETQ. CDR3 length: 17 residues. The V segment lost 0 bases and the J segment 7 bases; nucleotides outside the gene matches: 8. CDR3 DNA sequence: TGCGCCAGCAGCTTGGCCAGACTAGCGGGAGAAGGAAATGAGCAGTTCTTC. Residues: CASSLARLAGEGNEQFF.

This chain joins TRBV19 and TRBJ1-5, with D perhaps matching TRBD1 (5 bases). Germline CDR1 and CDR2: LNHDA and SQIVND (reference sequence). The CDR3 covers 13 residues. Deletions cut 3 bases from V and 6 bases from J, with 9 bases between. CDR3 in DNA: TGTGCCAGTAGTATGCAGGGAACTCAGCCCCAGCATTTT. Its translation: CASSMQGTQPQHF.

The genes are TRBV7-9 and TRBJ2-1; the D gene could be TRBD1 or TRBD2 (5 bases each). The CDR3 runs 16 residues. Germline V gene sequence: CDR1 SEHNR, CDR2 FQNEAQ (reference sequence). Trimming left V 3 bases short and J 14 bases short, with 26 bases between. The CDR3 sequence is CASSLVPAGSGPREFF. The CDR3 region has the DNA TGTGCCAGCAGCTTGGTCCCCGCTGGTTCAGGGCCGCGGGAGTTCTTC.

CDR3 bases: TGTGCCAGCAGTTTATTTGGGGTTGGCGAAGAGACCCAGTACTTC. This codes for CASSLFGVGEETQYF. V and J are TRBV28 and TRBJ2-5; D is uncertain. Germline V gene sequence: CDR1 MDHEN, CDR2 SYDVKM. The CDR3 sequence is 15 residues long. Trimming took 1 base from V and 3 from J, leaving 12 bases between them.

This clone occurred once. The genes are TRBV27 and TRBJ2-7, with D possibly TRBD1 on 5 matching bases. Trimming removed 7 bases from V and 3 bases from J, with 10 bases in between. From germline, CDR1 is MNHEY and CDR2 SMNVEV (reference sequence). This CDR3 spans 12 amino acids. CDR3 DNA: TGTGCCAGCAAGGGCAGGGACTACGAGCAGTACTTC. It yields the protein CASKGRDYEQYF.

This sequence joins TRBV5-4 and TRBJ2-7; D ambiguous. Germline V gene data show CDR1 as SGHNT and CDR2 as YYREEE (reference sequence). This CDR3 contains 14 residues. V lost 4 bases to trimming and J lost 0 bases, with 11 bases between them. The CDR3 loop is CASSPVMASYEQYF. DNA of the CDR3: TGTGCCAGCAGCCCAGTGATGGCCTCCTACGAGCAGTACTTC.

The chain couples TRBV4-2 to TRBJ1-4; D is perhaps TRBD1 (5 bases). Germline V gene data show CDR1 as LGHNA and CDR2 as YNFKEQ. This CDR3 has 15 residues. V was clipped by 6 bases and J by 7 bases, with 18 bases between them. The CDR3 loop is CASSPRSQGTEKLFF. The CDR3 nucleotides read TGTGCCAGCAGTCCAAGGTCCCAGGGTACTGAAAAACTGTTTTTT.

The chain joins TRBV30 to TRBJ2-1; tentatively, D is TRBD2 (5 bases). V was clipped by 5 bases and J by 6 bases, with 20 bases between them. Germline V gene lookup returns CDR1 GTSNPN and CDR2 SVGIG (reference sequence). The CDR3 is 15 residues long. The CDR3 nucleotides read TGTGCCTGGCTATCCGTTAGACTATCTTCCAATGAGCAGTTCTTC. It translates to CAWLSVRLSSNEQFF.

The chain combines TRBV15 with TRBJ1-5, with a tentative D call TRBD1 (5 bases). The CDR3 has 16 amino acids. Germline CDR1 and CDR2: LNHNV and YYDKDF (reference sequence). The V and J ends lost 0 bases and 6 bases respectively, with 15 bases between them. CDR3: CATSRDYGGGGQPQHF. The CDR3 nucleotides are TGTGCCACCAGCAGAGATTACGGGGGTGGAGGTCAGCCCCAGCATTTT.

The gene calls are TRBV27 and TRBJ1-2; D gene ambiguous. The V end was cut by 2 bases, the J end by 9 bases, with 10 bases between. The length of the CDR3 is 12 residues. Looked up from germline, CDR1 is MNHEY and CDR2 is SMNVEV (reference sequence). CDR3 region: CASSLKGLSYTF. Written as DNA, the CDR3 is TGTGCCAGCAGTTTAAAGGGCTTGAGCTACACCTTC.

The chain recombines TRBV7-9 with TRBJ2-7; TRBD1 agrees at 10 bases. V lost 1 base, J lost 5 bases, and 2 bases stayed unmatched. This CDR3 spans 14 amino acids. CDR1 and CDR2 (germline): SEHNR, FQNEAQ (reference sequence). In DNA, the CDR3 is TGTGCCAGCAGCTTAGAGACAGGGGGCGACGAGCAGTACTTC. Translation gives CASSLETGGDEQYF.

The CDR3 sequence is CASSPPVILGTGDYEQYF. CDR3 bases: TGTGCCAGCTCACCACCGGTCATTTTGGGGACAGGGGACTACGAGCAGTACTTC. This chain connects TRBV18 to TRBJ2-7; 10 bases line up with TRBD1. The CDR3 covers 18 residues. Losses at the gene ends were 0 bases for V and 3 bases for J; bases not matched to a gene: 11. Looked up from germline, CDR1 is KGHSH and CDR2 is LQKENI.

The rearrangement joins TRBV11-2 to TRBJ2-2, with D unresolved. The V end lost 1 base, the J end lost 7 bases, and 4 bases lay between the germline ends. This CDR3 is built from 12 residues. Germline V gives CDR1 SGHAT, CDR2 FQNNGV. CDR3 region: CASSLGVGELFF. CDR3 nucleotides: TGTGCCAGCAGCTTAGGGGTCGGGGAGCTGTTTTTT.

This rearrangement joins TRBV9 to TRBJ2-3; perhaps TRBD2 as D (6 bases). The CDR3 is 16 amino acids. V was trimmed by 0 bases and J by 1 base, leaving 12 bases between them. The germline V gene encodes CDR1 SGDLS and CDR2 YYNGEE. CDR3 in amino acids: CASSVALSSGTDTQYF. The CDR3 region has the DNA TGTGCCAGCAGCGTAGCGTTGTCTAGCGGCACAGATACGCAGTATTTT.

The CDR3 is CASSLDLSGVAFF. CDR3 bases: TGTGCCAGCAGCTTAGACTTATCGGGAGTTGCTTTCTTT. This chain connects TRBV7-9 to TRBJ1-1; D not resolved. V was trimmed by 1 base and J by 11 bases, leaving 14 bases between them. In germline, CDR1 is SEHNR, CDR2 FQNEAQ (reference sequence). The CDR3 contains 13 residues.

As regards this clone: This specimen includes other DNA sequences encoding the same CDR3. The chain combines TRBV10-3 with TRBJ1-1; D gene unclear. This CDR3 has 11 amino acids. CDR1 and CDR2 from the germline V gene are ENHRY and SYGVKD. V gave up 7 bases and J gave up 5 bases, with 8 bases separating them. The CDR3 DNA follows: TGTGCCATCATGGGAGGGACTGAAGCTTTCTTT. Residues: CAIMGGTEAFF.

In nucleotides, the CDR3 is TGTGCCAGCAGTCGGGACAGGGACTGGGAGCTCTATGGCTACACCTTC. Residues: CASSRDRDWELYGYTF. The genes are TRBV27 and TRBJ1-2, with 9 bases fitting TRBD1. The CDR3 totals 16 residues. Germline trimming cut 5 bases from V and 4 bases from J; bases unmatched to any gene: 11. The germline gives CDR1 MNHEY, CDR2 SMNVEV (reference sequence).

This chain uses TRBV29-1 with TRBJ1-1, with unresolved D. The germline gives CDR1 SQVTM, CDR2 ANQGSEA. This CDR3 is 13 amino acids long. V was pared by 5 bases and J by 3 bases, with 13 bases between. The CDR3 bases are TGCAGCGTTATGAGATTCAGGTACACTGAAGCTTTCTTT. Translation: CSVMRFRYTEAFF.

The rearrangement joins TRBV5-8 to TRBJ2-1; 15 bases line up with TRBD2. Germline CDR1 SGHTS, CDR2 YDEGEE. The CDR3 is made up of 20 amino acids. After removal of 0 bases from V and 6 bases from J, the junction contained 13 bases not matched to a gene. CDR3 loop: CASSLAGLAGGPSLINEQFF. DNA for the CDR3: TGTGCCAGCAGCTTGGCCGGACTAGCGGGAGGGCCTAGCTTGATCAATGAGCAGTTCTTC.

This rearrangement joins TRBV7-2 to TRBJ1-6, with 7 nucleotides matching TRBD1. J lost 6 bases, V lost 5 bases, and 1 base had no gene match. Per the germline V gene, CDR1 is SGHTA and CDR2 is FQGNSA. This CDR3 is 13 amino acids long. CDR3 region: CASSRDSNSPLHF. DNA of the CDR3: TGTGCCAGCAGCCGGGACAGTAATTCACCCCTCCACTTT.

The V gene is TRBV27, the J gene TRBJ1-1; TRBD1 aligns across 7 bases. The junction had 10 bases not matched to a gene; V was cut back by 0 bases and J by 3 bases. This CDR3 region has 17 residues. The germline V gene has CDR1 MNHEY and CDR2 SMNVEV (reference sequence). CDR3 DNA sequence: TGTGCCAGCAGTTTATCGGAGACAGGGTCCTCGGACACTGAAGCTTTCTTT. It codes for CASSLSETGSSDTEAFF.

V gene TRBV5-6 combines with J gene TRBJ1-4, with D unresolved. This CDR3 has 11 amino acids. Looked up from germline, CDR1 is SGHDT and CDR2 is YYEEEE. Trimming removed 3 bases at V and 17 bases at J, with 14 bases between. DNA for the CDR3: TGTGCCAGCAGCTATCCCCCTGTAAATTTTTTT. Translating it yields CASSYPPVNFF.

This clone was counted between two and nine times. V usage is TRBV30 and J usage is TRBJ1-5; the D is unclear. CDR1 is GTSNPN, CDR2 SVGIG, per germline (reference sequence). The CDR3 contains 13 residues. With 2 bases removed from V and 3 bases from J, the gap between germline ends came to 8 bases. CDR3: CAWSRRDNQPQHF. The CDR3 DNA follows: TGTGCCTGGAGTCGAAGGGACAATCAGCCCCAGCATTTT. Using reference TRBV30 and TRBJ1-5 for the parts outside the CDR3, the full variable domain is SQTIHQWPATLVQPVGSPLSLECTVEGTSNPNLYWYRQAAGRGLQLLFYSVGIGQISSEVPQNLSASRPQDRQFILSSKKLLLSDSGFYLCAWSRRDNQPQHFGDGTRLSIL.

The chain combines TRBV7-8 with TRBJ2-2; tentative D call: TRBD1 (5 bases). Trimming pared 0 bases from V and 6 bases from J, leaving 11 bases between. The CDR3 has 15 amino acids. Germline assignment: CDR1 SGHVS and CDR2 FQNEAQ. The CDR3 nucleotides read TGTGCCAGCAGCTTAGCAGGACAAAGAGCCGGGGAGCTGTTTTTT. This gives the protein CASSLAGQRAGELFF.

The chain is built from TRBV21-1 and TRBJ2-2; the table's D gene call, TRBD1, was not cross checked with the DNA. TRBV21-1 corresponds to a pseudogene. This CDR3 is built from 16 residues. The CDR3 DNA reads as TGTGCCAGCAGCAAAGTTTCCAGGGCGAGGACCGGGGAGCTGTTTTTT. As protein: CASSKVSRARTGELFF.

This CDR3 is CASSLSRNNEQFF. The CDR3 bases are TGTGCCAGCAGCTTATCACGGAACAATGAGCAGTTCTTC. This chain joins TRBV7-2 and TRBJ2-1; D ambiguous. The CDR3 extends over 13 amino acids. Germline assignment: CDR1 SGHTA and CDR2 FQGNSA. V was pared by 2 bases and J by 5 bases, with 7 bases between.

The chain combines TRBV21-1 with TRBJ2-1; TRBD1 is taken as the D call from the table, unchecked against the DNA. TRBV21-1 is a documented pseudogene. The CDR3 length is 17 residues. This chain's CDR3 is CASSRRRRGRGYNEQFF. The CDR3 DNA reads TGTGCCAGCAGCAGAAGGCGAAGGGGGCGCGGGTACAATGAGCAGTTCTTC.

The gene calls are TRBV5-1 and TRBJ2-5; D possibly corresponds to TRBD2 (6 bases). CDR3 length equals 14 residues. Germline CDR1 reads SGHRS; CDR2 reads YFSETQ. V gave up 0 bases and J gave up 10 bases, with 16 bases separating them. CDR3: CASSLVVAGRDQYF. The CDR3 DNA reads TGCGCCAGCAGCTTGGTTGTTGCGGGACGGGACCAGTACTTC.

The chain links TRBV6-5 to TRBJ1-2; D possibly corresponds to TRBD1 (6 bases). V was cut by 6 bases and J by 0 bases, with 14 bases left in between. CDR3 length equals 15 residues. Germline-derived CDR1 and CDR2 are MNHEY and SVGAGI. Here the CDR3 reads CASSVTGQTNYGYTF. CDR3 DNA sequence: TGTGCCAGCAGCGTTACCGGACAGACTAACTATGGCTACACCTTC.

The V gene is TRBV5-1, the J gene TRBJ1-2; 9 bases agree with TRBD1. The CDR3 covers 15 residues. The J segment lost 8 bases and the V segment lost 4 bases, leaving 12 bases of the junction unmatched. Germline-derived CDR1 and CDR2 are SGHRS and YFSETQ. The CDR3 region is CASSAEQGAQGGYTF. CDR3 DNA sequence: TGCGCCAGCAGCGCCGAACAGGGGGCGCAGGGGGGCTACACCTTC.

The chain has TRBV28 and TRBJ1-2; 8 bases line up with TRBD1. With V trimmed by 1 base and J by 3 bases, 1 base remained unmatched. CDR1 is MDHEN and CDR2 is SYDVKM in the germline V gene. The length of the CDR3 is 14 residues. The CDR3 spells CASSLSRGHYGYTF. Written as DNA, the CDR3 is TGTGCCAGCAGTTTATCCAGGGGGCACTATGGCTACACCTTC.

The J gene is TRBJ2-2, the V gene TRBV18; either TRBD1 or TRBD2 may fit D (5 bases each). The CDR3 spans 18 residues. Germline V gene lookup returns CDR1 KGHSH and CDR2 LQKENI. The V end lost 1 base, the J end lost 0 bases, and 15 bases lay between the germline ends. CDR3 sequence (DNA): TGTGCCAGCTCACCACGGGTACTTGGGGGAACGAACACCGGGGAGCTGTTTTTT. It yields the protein CASSPRVLGGTNTGELFF.